This T cell receptor (beta chain) stems from a study of multiple sclerosis patients with progressive multifocal leukoencephalopathy. Findings and caveats of the study: PML-onset expanded TRB clones were detectable before and during natalizumab therapy.

With regard to this clone: The target antigen is unknown.

Clones were sequenced by immunoSEQ multiplex PCR, and TCRdb holds only the in-frame ones, with some missing. The data hold some 27,000 clones, with nearly 90% observed a single time. Looked up from germline, CDR1 is LGHNT and CDR2 is FRNRAP. CDR3 length: 19 residues. V lost 6 bases and J lost 0; bases outside the gene matches: 12. Documented time point: approximately 12 months of natalizumab therapy. The gene calls are TRBV12-5 and TRBJ1-6; TRBD1 matches 9 bases. This receptor was obtained from a human donor with multiple sclerosis. This material consisted of PBMCs, taken from a patient treated with natalizumab. CDR3 nucleotide sequence: TGTGCTAGTGGCTGCGTCCGGGACAGGGCACACTCCTATAATTCACCCCTCCACTTT. It codes for CASGCVRDRAHSYNSPLHF.